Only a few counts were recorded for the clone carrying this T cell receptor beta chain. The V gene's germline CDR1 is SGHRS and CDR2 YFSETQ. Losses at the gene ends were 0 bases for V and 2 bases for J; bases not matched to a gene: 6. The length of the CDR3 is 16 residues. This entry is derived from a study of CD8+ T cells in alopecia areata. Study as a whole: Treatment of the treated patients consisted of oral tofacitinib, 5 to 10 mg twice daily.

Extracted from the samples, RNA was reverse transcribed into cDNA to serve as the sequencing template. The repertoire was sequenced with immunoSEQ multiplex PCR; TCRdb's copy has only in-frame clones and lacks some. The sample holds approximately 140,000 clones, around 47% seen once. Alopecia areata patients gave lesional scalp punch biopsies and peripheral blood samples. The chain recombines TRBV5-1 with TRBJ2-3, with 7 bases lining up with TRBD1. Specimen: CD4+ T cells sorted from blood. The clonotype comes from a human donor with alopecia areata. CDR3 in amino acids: CASSLADRMDTDTQYF. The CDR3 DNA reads TGCGCCAGCAGCTTGGCGGACAGGATGGACACAGATACGCAGTATTTT.